This TCR beta chain emerged from a study of cytomegalovirus exposure and HLA in healthy donors (TCRdb year 2017). As for the study more broadly: In an earlier analysis of about 560 of the donors, about 270 Gb of sequence data and approximately 100 million unique TCR beta sequences from about 190 million T cells were reported. Approximately 300 gigabases of sequencing data and around 85 million unique TCR sequences made up an early release that covered several hundred HLA-typed donors. Among the roughly 430 genotyped donors, around 81% belonged to the genetic ancestry cluster associated with self-reported Caucasian donors. The study aimed to test whether cataloging public T cell receptors could reveal signatures of past pathogen exposure. Using immunosequencing, the study profiled T cell repertoires from fewer than 700 subjects and related those repertoires to cytomegalovirus serostatus. Besides the first cohort of around 700 subjects, a separate validation cohort made up of about 120 different subjects was used. High-throughput TCR immunosequencing, statistical association of individual TCRs with disease status, and machine learning were combined to predict cytomegalovirus infection status. In a later analysis, previously published TCR beta repertoires from roughly 710 donors were re-analyzed and high-resolution HLA genotyping was added so that TCR occurrence patterns could be studied. The later analysis used no new phenotypic data to find candidate immune exposures, relying instead on TCR beta sequences and their occurrence across donors. An earlier analysis of 587 of the donors applied high-throughput TCR beta sequencing to assess whether each TCR beta V gene segment acted as functional or pseudogenic. Donor age, sex, ethnicity and CMV serostatus were compiled together with the repertoire data. A later genetic analysis used genome-wide SNP genotypes for about 60% of the roughly 670 donors, treating that subset as a discovery cohort. Every discovery cohort repertoire had been produced on one sequencing platform. HLA typing included class I and class II loci at four-digit resolution. Typing coverage varied by locus: roughly 629-630 donors for A, B, C, DRB1 and DQB1; 500 to 550 for DQA1; around 610 for DPA1; roughly 470 for DPB1. Four to six DR-DQ haplotypes were handled as single units for association and clustering, since linkage in the cohort was strong. Among about 370 genotyped donors of the cohort, an average of roughly 230,000 unique TCR beta nucleotide sequences was sequenced per donor, of which roughly 17% were non-productive. The research as a whole found: Cytomegalovirus status was reported to be diagnosed by the classifier with high specificity and sensitivity in both the original and validation cohorts. Because HLA typing was missing for some donors at each locus, association tests included only the typed subset. The presence/absence analyses assumed that sequencing depth was roughly uniform across donors, and that assumption may not be true. Correlated functional status among segregating V segments might reflect linkage disequilibrium, but an unknown experimental factor could not be ruled out. A further reported finding was that TCR beta sequences accurately predicted the HLA-A and HLA-B alleles for most subjects in the first cohort. In an earlier analysis of approximately 590 of the donors, most TCR beta V segments appeared in productive rearrangements about 87% or about 30% of the time, broadly matching IMGT annotations. When HLA alleles, especially DR and DQ, strongly co-occurred, TCR associations were difficult to assign to individual alleles. The sequencing pipeline was judged likely to have produced a cluster of highly shared sequence variants as a technical artifact. According to a later genetic analysis, donors in an Asian-associated ancestry cluster had fewer N-insertions in productive TCRs than the approximately 670-donor mean. Immune exposure information for the cohort was limited to CMV serostatus. According to a later analysis, parvovirus B19, influenza, CMV and Epstein-Barr virus appeared linked to several top co-occurrence clusters. In the study, approximately 160 TCR beta chains were listed as associated with cytomegalovirus. It was suggested by the authors that the approach could potentially be generalized to other disease states and immunological phenotypes. Most CMV-associated TCR beta chains appeared to be HLA-restricted in a later analysis, and the HLA associations seemed to be driven largely by CMV exposure. The cohort was sequenced for TCR beta chains only, and without alpha or paired-chain data the features that could be detected were limited. In a later analysis, HLA-associated TCR beta chains were found to be more clonally expanded and to have lower generation probabilities than equally common non-associated chains. In a later analysis, over 15,000 TCR beta sequences were associated with specific HLA alleles at a false discovery rate of 0.05. Three of the identified cytomegalovirus-associated TCR beta chains were confirmed in vitro to be specific for cytomegalovirus antigens. A later genetic analysis associated a missense DCLRE1C variant with V-gene and J-gene trimming of TCR beta chains, and an independent cohort replicated the association. A later analysis found that TCR association rates varied across HLA loci, with DRB1 alleles showing the most associated TCRs and HLA-C alleles the fewest. Most TCR sequences were observed very rarely across donors, whereas some public TCRs were present in many individuals. Because counts were too low, more than 15 rarely observed V segments, including chromosome 9 orphons, were excluded from the earlier analysis of some 590 of the donors. Some IMGT-functional V segments, including TRBV6-2 and TRBV6-3, could not be distinguished by the 87-base-pair reads and were therefore excluded.

Library generation was performed with the immunoSEQ multiplex PCR assay. For the multiplex PCR, a mixture combining 60 forward primers for TCR Vbeta segments and 13 reverse primers for TCR Jbeta segments was used. The CDR3 region of rearranged TCR beta genes was amplified from genomic DNA by a multiplex PCR assay. The Illumina HiSeq System was used to sequence the amplified TCR beta libraries as 87-base-pair reads. From the authors' description of their analysis: Across the 670 or so repertoires, a later analysis counted about 81 million unique TCR beta chains, 9.5 million to 12 million of which were shared by at least two donors. To remove PCR and sequencing errors, raw reads were error-corrected and collapsed into unique sequences using a nearest-neighbor algorithm that merged closely related sequences. CDR3 sequences were aligned to IMGT reference sequences to assign V, D and J gene segments. For a sequence to be retained, at least a six-nucleotide match to both a V gene segment and a J gene segment was required. A rearrangement was called productive if the CDR3 had no stop codons and remained in frame with V and J, and every other rearrangement was called non-productive. CDR3 was defined according to IMGT convention as the region running from the second conserved V-encoded cysteine to the conserved J-encoded phenylalanine. In an earlier analysis of roughly 610 of the donors, sequences lacking an unambiguous match to a single V gene segment were excluded. In an earlier analysis of 450 to 700 of the donors, V segments were called functional above 56.7% productive rearrangements and were called segregating when the between-donor standard deviation exceeded 5%. A statistical classification framework was built to diagnose cytomegalovirus status from the catalog of TCR beta chain sequences. A later analysis assigned V and J genes by comparing TCR nucleotide sequences with IMGT/GENE-DB human TR gene sequences. The TCRdist pipeline was used in a later analysis to assign CDR3 sequences and most-parsimonious VDJ recombination scenarios. In a later analysis, each TCR beta chain was defined by its CDR3 amino acid sequence together with its V-gene family, and reads lacking a unique V-gene family were excluded. As a way to deal with suspected cross-contamination and a sequencing artifact, a later analysis dropped approximately 590 nucleotide sequences that were highly shared and had low generation probability. In a later analysis, a clonal expansion index for each public chain was calculated from normalized within-repertoire ranks of inferred template counts. A later analysis computed generation probabilities with a VDJ recombination model fitted to out-of-frame rearrangements, and checked the results against IGoR. In a later analysis, hypergeometric tests were used to score TCR-TCR, TCR-HLA and TCR-CMV co-occurrence, with a repertoire-size bias correction applied to TCR pairs. A later analysis estimated false discovery rates by permuting HLA or CMV assignments 20 times. A later analysis grouped co-occurring TCRs with DBSCAN, adding TCRdist sequence similarity when clustering within HLA-allele-positive subsets. Repertoires with fewer than 30,000 or more than 120,000 public chains were left out of co-occurrence clustering, as were five repertoires with anomalous nucleotide sharing. In its TCRdb copy, this immuneACCESS table keeps in-frame sequences only and misses some clones. Where compared with another copy, unresolved V genes explain less than half of these, and the others have no known cause. V and J calls and clone size follow that table, whereas D and trimming were derived from the DNA. Here the sample has about 190,000 clones; about 85% occur a single time. The ten top clones hold 3% to 4% of the sample.

Trimmed from V: 2 bases; trimmed from J: 5 bases; junction bases lacking a gene match: 5. The germline V gene specifies MNHNS as CDR1 and SASEGT as CDR2. Its CDR3 holds 15 amino acids, cysteine through phenylalanine. The kept DNA is CDR3 alone, 45 bases in frame from the first base. The cohort was made up of 666 healthy bone marrow donors. All cohort members were sampled while nominally healthy, although unrecorded immune exposures were likely present. The donor tested CMV seronegative and was one of the 352 seronegative cohort members. Each donor provided a peripheral blood sample, and peripheral blood mononuclear cells were used for TCR beta sequencing. The Qiagen DNeasy Blood Extraction Kit was used to extract genomic DNA from the blood cell samples. Note on this clone: The antigen it binds to is not known. No base quality information exists; no much larger clone differs at one position.

The sample taken for sequencing was PBMCs. The sequence is built from TRBV6-1 and TRBJ2-5, with 10 junctional bases fitting TRBD2. The receptor's source is a man between 45 and 60 years old in good health and CMV-seronegative. The CDR3 is CASSEWLAGVETQYF. The nucleotides are TGTGCCAGCAGTGAATGGCTAGCGGGGGTGGAGACCCAGTACTTC.